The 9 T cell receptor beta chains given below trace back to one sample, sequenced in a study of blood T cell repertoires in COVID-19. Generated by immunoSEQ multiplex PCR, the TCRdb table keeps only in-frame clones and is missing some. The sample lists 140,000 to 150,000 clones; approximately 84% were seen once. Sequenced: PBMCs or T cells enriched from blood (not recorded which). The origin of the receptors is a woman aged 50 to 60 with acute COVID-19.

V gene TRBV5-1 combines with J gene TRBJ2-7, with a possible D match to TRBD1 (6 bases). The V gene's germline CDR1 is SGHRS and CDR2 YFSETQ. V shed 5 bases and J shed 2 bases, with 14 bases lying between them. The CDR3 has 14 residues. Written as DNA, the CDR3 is TGCGCCAGCAGTCCCGGGACACTAGCCTACGAGCAGTACTTC. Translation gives CASSPGTLAYEQYF. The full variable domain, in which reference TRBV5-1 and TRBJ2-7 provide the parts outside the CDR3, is KAGVTQTPRYLIKTRGQQVTLSCSPISGHRSVSWYQQTPGQGLQFLFEYFSETQRNKGNFPGRFSGRQFSNSRSEMNVSTLELGDSALYLCASSPGTLAYEQYFGPGTRLTVT.

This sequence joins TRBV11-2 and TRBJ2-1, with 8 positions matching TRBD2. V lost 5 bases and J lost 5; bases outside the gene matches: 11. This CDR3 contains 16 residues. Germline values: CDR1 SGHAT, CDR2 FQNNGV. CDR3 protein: CASSVPTGLVNNEQFF. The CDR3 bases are TGTGCCAGCAGCGTACCGACGGGACTAGTTAACAATGAGCAGTTCTTC. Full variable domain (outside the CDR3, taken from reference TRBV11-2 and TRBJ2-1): EAGVAQSPRYKIIEKRQSVAFWCNPISGHATLYWYQQILGQGPKLLIQFQNNGVVDDSQLPKDRFSAERLKGVDSTLKIQPAKLEDSAVYLCASSVPTGLVNNEQFFGPGTRLTVL.

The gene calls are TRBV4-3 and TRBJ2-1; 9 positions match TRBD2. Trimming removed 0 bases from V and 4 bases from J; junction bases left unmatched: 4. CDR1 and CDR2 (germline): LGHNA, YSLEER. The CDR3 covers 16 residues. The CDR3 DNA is TGCGCCAGCAGCCAAGATCCTAGCGGGAAATACAATGAGCAGTTCTTC. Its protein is CASSQDPSGKYNEQFF.

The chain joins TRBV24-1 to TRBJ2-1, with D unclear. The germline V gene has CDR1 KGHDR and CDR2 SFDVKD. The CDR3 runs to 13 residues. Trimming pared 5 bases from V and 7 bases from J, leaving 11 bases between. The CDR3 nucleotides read TGTGCCACCAGTGCCCCCGTACAGAATGAGCAGTTCTTC. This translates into CATSAPVQNEQFF.

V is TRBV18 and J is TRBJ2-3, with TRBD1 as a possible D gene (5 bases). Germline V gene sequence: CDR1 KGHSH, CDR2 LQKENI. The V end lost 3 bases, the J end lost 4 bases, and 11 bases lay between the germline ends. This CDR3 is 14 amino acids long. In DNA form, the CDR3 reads TGTGCCAGCTCACCTCCAAGACAGCCAGATACGCAGTATTTT. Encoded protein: CASSPPRQPDTQYF.

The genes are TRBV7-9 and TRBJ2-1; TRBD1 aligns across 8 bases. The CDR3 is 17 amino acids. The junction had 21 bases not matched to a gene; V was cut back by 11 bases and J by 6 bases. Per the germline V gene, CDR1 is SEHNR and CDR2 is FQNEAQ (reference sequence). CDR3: CAAEGTGRPTTPNEQFF. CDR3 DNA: TGTGCCGCCGAGGGGACAGGAAGACCCACCACCCCCAATGAGCAGTTCTTC. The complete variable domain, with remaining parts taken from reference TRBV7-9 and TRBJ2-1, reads DTGVSQNPRHKITKRGQNVTFRCDPISEHNRLYWYRQTLGQGPEFLTYFQNEAQLEKSRLLSDRFSAERPKGSFSTLEIQRTEQGDSAMYLCAAEGTGRPTTPNEQFFGPGTRLTVL.

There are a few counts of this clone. The CDR3 DNA is TGTGCCACCAGTGACCGACAGGGTGGAAGCTATGGCTACACCTTC. It is translated as CATSDRQGGSYGYTF. The J gene is TRBJ1-2, the V gene TRBV24-1, with 7 bases fitting TRBD1. From germline, CDR1 is KGHDR and CDR2 SFDVKD. The J segment lost 4 bases and the V segment lost 4 bases, leaving 8 bases of the junction unmatched. The CDR3 totals 15 residues.

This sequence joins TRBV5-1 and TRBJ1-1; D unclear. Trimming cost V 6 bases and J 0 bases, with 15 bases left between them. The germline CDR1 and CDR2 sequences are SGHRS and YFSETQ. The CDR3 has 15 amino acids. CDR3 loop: CASNPSGAMNTEAFF. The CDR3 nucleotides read TGCGCCAGCAATCCGTCGGGAGCGATGAACACTGAAGCTTTCTTT.

The chain's CDR3 is CASSAGVTNEQFF. The DNA for the CDR3 is TGTGCCAGCAGCGCGGGGGTTACCAATGAGCAGTTCTTC. The chain joins TRBV11-3 to TRBJ2-1; 7 positions agree with TRBD2. Germline V gene lookup returns CDR1 SGHNT and CDR2 YENEEA. The CDR3 spans 13 residues. With 5 bases clipped from V and 6 bases from J, the junction kept 4 bases outside the gene matches.